This TCR beta chain was sequenced for a study of T cell repertoires in cytomegalovirus infection (dated by TCRdb to between 2018 and 2020). For context, the study as a whole: Peptide stimulations targeted recently identified HLA-C-restricted CMV epitopes, whose presentation resists viral immunomodulation, together with well-studied HLA-B-restricted epitopes. Donor HLA type was relevant to the analysis, as public TCR beta signatures indicated carriage of CMV infection together with the matching HLA type.

Regarding this clonotype: No antigen is known for it. The record has no base qualities; no much larger clone is one base away.

The data were produced on an Illumina HiSeq 1500. In-frame beta chains were kept once TCRdb had trimmed the public reads at Q25 with fastp and called clones with MiXCR. Each entry merges the rows of one CDR3 protein and shows their most common DNA and genes. Across this sample there are about 480,000 distinct CDR3 sequences, with roughly a third seen only once. The ten largest clonotypes hold roughly 16% of the sample. Taken with the paper, the label for treatment or condition translates to: in vitro stimulation with specific CMV peptide epitopes to enrich CMV-specific T cells. What the research found in general, with its limitations: Carriers of CMV infection plus the relevant HLA type were discriminated by the cumulative frequency of public TCR beta family members in the study cohort and in an independent 352-donor cohort. In the ex vivo response, HLA-C-restricted CMV-specific TCR beta clonotypes were dominant, and in two of eight donors the single most frequent clonotype came from this HLA-C-restricted group.

For this chain, trimming is 3 bases at the V end and 3 bases at the J end, and the number of junction bases without a gene match is 7. The CDR3 sequence holds 15 residues, the cysteine and phenylalanine included. Of the read, only the CDR3 DNA is kept; its 45 bases are in frame from base 1. The germline V gene (reference sequence) sets CDR1 to DFQATT and CDR2 to SNEGSKA. The TCR was taken from a human donor in good health (CMV status not recorded). Some clones in this sample may be carry-over from other donors' samples. The sample was cultured PBMCs, taken from culture after CMV antigen stimulation. The chain couples TRBV20-1 to TRBJ2-5; 10 middle bases align to TRBD2. The DNA sequence is given as TGCAGTGCTAGTAGGGCTAGCGGGAGTAAAGAGACCCAGTACTTC. This encodes CSASRASGSKETQYF.